This TCR beta chain was recovered during a study of post-analysis software for immune sequencing data. Turning to the study itself: Relapsing-remitting, secondary progressive and progressive-relapsing courses of multiple sclerosis were included. Study conclusions and caveats: Patients used about five TRBV segments, including TRBV5-6, TRBV5-1 and TRBV20-1, more often than controls. Comparison with controls showed significantly lower normalized Chao1 diversity in multiple sclerosis patients.

Each TCR beta cDNA library carried unique molecular identifiers. Each CDR3 protein is one row after TCRdb ran MiXCR on the PCR reads. Found here are 550,000 to 700,000 distinct CDR3 sequences, 40% to 50% of them singletons; the top ten hold roughly 1.8%. This clonotype was observed a few times. The antigen remains unidentified. Germline values: CDR1 SQVTM, CDR2 ANQGSEA. The CDR3 is 14 amino acids. V shed 4 bases and J 7 bases; nucleotides not matched to a gene: 9. The chain recombines TRBV29-1 with TRBJ2-1; 8 nucleotides agree with TRBD1. The specimen sequenced was blood. The sequence came from a girl aged 10-17 years with multiple sclerosis. The CDR3 coding sequence is TGCAGCGTTGCGGACAGGGCGAAGACGAATGAGCAGTTCTTC. It translates to CSVADRAKTNEQFF.